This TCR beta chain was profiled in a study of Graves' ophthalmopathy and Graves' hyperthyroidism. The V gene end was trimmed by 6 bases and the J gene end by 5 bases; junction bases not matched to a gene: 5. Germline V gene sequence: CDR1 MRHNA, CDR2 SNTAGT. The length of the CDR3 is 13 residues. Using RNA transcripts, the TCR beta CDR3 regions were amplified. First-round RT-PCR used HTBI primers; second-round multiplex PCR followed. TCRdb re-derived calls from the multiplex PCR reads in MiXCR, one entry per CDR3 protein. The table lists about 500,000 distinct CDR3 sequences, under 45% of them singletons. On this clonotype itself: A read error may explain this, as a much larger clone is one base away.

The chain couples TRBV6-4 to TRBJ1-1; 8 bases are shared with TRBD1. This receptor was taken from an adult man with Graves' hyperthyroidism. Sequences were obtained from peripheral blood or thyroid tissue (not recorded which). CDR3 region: CASRRQGSTEAFF. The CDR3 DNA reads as TGTGCCAGCAGGAGACAGGGGAGTACTGAAGCTTTCTTT.